This note documents a single TCR beta chain sequence. This sample's time point: blood 4 weeks post-SBRT, at nephrectomy. Documented treatment: 15 Gy SBRT to primary tumor, nephrectomy 4 weeks later. Nephrectomy followed 15 Gy stereotactic body radiation by 4 weeks. Clear cell pathology was present in this patient's renal cell carcinoma. The protocol was immunoSEQ multiplex PCR, while the TCRdb copy is restricted to in-frame clones and leaves out a portion. The sample lists approximately 85,000 clones, roughly nine tenths seen once, with roughly 6% in the top ten. This record comes from a study of radiation and T cells in renal cell carcinoma. Trimming removed 0 bases from V and 5 bases from J, with 16 bases in between. Germline values: CDR1 SEHNR, CDR2 FQNEAQ (reference sequence). This CDR3 is built from 16 residues.

V is TRBV7-9 and J is TRBJ1-2; maybe TRBD1 (5 bases). This receptor was identified in a woman between 65 and 79 years old with renal cell carcinoma. The specimen comprised blood, sampled from a patient whose treatment included radiotherapy and nephrectomy. CDR3 nucleotide sequence: TGTGCCAGCAGCTTAGCCGGGGGACCATCGCGGTATGGCTACACCTTC. Translating gives CASSLAGGPSRYGYTF.